This passage covers 11 T cell receptor beta chains from one sample sequenced in a study of blood T cell repertoires in COVID-19. The repertoire was sequenced with immunoSEQ multiplex PCR; TCRdb's copy has only in-frame clones and lacks some. Of about 320,000 clones detected, 90% appear once; the ten largest clones hold 3.9%. What was sequenced was PBMCs or T cells enriched from blood (not recorded which). Receptors were obtained from a young woman who had been exposed to COVID-19.

The V gene is TRBV27, the J gene TRBJ2-3; 8 bases are shared with TRBD2. The V gene end was trimmed by 3 bases and the J gene end by 5 bases; junction bases not matched to a gene: 4. Germline CDR1 MNHEY, CDR2 SMNVEV (reference sequence). CDR3 length: 14 residues. In nucleotides, the CDR3 is TGTGCCAGCAGTTTCGATAGCGGGGAAGATACGCAGTATTTT. Translated: CASSFDSGEDTQYF.

This clone was observed once. The gene calls are TRBV5-1 and TRBJ2-4; 13 nucleotides agree with TRBD2. Unmatched junction bases numbered 10, after V lost 4 bases and J lost 15 bases. Germline CDR1 and CDR2: SGHRS and YFSETQ. The CDR3 is made up of 14 amino acids. The CDR3 region has the DNA TGCGCCAGCAGCCCCGGGACTAGCGGGGAATTAGGGTACTTC. Its translation: CASSPGTSGELGYF.

This clone was seen ten or more times. The chain combines TRBV20-1 with TRBJ2-7; TRBD1 matches 8 bases. Unmatched junction bases numbered 2, after V lost 6 bases and J lost 4 bases. The length of the CDR3 is 11 residues. The germline V gene encodes CDR1 DFQATT and CDR2 SNEGSKA (reference sequence). CDR3 sequence: CSAYRGYEQYF. In DNA form, the CDR3 reads TGCAGTGCATACAGGGGGTACGAGCAGTACTTC.

Note on this clone: Other DNA sequences in this specimen translate into the identical CDR3. The J gene is TRBJ2-5, the V gene TRBV5-1, with TRBD2 matching 8 bases. Per germline, CDR1 SGHRS and CDR2 YFSETQ. J was trimmed by 5 bases and V by 0 bases; bases with no gene match: 6. CDR3 size: 15 residues. CDR3 nucleotide sequence: TGCGCCAGCAGCTTGGCCGGGACTAGGGGGGAGACCCAGTACTTC. Residues: CASSLAGTRGETQYF. Looking up the rest from reference TRBV5-1 and TRBJ2-5 gives the full variable domain: KAGVTQTPRYLIKTRGQQVTLSCSPISGHRSVSWYQQTPGQGLQFLFEYFSETQRNKGNFPGRFSGRQFSNSRSEMNVSTLELGDSALYLCASSLAGTRGETQYFGPGTRLLVL.

This chain uses TRBV3-1 (or the pseudogene TRBV3-2) with TRBJ2-7, with 12 bases aligning to TRBD2. Per the germline V gene, CDR1 is LGHDT and CDR2 is YNNKEL (reference sequence). The junction had 4 bases not matched to a gene; V was cut back by 8 bases and J by 8 bases. This CDR3 has 12 residues. CDR3 nucleotide sequence: TGTGCCAGCCGGACTAGCGGGACCCAGCAGTACTTC. Protein: CASRTSGTQQYF.

The J gene is TRBJ1-2, the V gene TRBV12-3 or TRBV12-4; D uncertain. Trimming took off 5 bases at V and 8 bases at J, with 15 bases between the two ends. The CDR3 length is 13 residues. The CDR3, as DNA: TGTGCCAGCAGTCTGCGTGGTTTTTTAGGCTACACCTTC. Its protein product is CASSLRGFLGYTF.

The rearrangement uses TRBV20-1 and TRBJ1-1; no clear D gene. This CDR3 contains 10 residues. Germline V gene data show CDR1 as DFQATT and CDR2 as SNEGSKA (reference sequence). Trimming pared 3 bases from V and 8 bases from J, leaving 7 bases between. The CDR3 reads CSASYGEAFF. Written as DNA, the CDR3 is TGCAGTGCTAGTTACGGGGAAGCTTTCTTT.

This clone occurred once. J is TRBJ2-7 and V is TRBV2; TRBD1 is a possible D gene (6 bases). Germline lookup yields CDR1 SNHLY and CDR2 FYNNEI. The CDR3 runs to 16 residues. Trimming pared 6 bases from V and 2 bases from J, leaving 20 bases between. This CDR3 reads CASSFKIQGFTYEQYF. CDR3 DNA: TGTGCCAGCAGCTTTAAAATACAGGGATTTACCTACGAGCAGTACTTC.

The table lists this clone with a count of one. This sequence joins TRBV7-9 and TRBJ2-7, with 9 bases identical to TRBD1. The ends lost 5 bases at V and 4 bases at J; junction bases unmatched: 6. The germline V gene encodes CDR1 SEHNR and CDR2 FQNEAQ (reference sequence). The CDR3 sequence is 14 residues long. CDR3 bases: TGTGCCAGCAGCCCCCGGACAGGGGTATACGAGCAGTACTTC. It is translated as CASSPRTGVYEQYF.

This clone was observed a single time. J is TRBJ2-7 and V is TRBV11-1; 8 bases fit TRBD1. Trimming took 6 bases from V and 6 from J; bases not matched to a gene: 10. The CDR3 length is 14 residues. Looked up from germline, CDR1 is SGHAT and CDR2 is FQDESV (reference sequence). CDR3 amino acids: CASRPGQALGEQYF. Here the CDR3 DNA reads TGTGCCAGCAGACCGGGACAGGCTTTGGGCGAGCAGTACTTC.

This clone has a single count. The V and J genes are TRBV6-5 and TRBJ1-3, with a weak D call TRBD1 (6 bases). The germline gives CDR1 MNHEY, CDR2 SVGAGI. This CDR3 comprises 15 residues. Between the trimmed V and J ends, which lost 6 bases and 0 bases, there was a span of 12 bases. CDR3 coding DNA: TGTGCCAGCAGGACAAGACAGGCCTCTGGAAACACCATATATTTT. Translated: CASRTRQASGNTIYF.